This section outlines one TCR beta chain sequence together with its context. The target antigen is unknown. CD4+ cells of the naive, central memory, regulatory and stem cell-like memory types were sorted via CD45RO/CCR7/CD25/CD127/CD95/CD27. Every sorted population was more than 98% pure. The data were taken from a study of beta chain features in type 1 diabetes. Study background: Sorted cell examination encompassed around 100,000,000 cells across all samples.

Expressed TCRB transcripts were sequenced because the entire RNA isolate underwent reverse transcription. Only in-frame clones appear in the TCRdb table, and some are missing; sequencing was by immunoSEQ multiplex PCR. The repertoire includes around 160,000 clones, roughly 60% of them detected once, and 0.08% to 0.1% sits in the top ten. Study results and caveats: It was possible that PCR favored shorter templates, equally so in patients and controls. In every one of the four CD4+ subsets, TCRB CDR3s were moderately but significantly shorter in Type 1 diabetes patients.

Trimming shortened V by 2 bases and J by 2 bases, and 4 bases separated the two germline ends. CDR3 length: 14 residues. Germline CDR1 reads LGHNA; CDR2 reads YSLEER. The rearrangement links TRBV4-3 to TRBJ2-6; D is unresolved. This sequence originates from a man aged 25-40 years with type 1 diabetes. Material for sequencing was naive CD4+ T cells from blood. The CDR3 region is CASSQPAGANVLTF. CDR3 sequence (DNA): TGCGCCAGCAGCCAACCAGCTGGGGCCAACGTCCTGACTTTC.